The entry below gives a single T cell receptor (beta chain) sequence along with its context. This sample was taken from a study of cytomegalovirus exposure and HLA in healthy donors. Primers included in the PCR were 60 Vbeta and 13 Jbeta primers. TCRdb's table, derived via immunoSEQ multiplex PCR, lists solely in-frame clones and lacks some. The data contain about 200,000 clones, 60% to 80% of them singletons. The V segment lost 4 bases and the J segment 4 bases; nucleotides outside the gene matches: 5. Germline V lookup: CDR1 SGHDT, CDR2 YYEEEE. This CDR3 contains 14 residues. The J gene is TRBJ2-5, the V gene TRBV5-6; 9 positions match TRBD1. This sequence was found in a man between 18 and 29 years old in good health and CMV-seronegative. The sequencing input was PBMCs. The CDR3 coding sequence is TGTGCCAGCAGCGGGGGACAGGGTACAGAGACCCAGTACTTC. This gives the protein CASSGGQGTETQYF.